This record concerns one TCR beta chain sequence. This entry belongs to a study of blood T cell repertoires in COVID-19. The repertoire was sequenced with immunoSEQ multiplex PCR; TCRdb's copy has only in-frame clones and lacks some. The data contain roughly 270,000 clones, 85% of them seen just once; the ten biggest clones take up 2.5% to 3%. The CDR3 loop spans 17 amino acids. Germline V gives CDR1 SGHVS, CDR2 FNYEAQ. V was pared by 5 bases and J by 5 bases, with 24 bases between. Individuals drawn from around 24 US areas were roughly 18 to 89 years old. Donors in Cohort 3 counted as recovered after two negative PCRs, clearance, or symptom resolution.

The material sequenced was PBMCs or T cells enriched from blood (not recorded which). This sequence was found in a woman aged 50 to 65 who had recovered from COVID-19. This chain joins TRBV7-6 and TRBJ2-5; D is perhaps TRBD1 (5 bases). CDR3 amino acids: CASSPDRSLDIYETQYF. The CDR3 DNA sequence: TGTGCCAGCAGCCCCGACCGCAGCCTGGACATTTACGAGACCCAGTACTTC.